The next 20 T cell receptor beta chains were all read from a single sample in a study of T cells in women clearing cervical HPV infection. Assay: immunoSEQ multiplex PCR; the TCRdb copy retains only in-frame clones and omits some. The specimen's table records over 10,000 clones. The sequenced sample was blood buffy coat. These receptors originate from a woman aged 18 to 75 with a cervical HPV16 infection that either progressed to CIN3+ or cleared (not recorded which).

The CDR3 loop is CAIQDDRGDTGELFF. The covered CDR3 bases are TGTGCCATCCAGGACGACAGGGGCGACACCGGGGAG. V gene TRBV10-3 combines with J gene TRBJ2-2; 8 bases line up with TRBD1. From the germline J gene comes the end of the CDR3, since the read stops 3 residues before it. The CDR3 has 15 residues. With 8 bases clipped from V and 3 bases from J, the junction kept 8 bases outside the gene matches. CDR1 and CDR2 (germline): ENHRY, SYGVKD.

The part of the CDR3 DNA that was read is TGTGCCAGCAGTGAAGGGGCCCCAGGGTCAGAGAGCAATGAG. This translates into CASSEGAPGSESNE. The CDR3 in full is CASSEGAPGSESNEQFF. The genes are TRBV6-1 and TRBJ2-1, with D perhaps TRBD1 (5 bases). With the read ending 3 residues before the CDR3 end, the germline J gene is used to fill in that end. The CDR3 contains 17 residues. Per the germline V gene, CDR1 is MNHNS and CDR2 is SASEGT. V was clipped by 1 base and J by 6 bases, with 19 bases between them.

About this clone itself: The read terminates 3 residues before the CDR3 end, so the remaining end is supplied by the germline J gene. The rearrangement uses TRBV7-2 and TRBJ2-7; the match to TRBD2 covers 10 bases. Germline V gene lookup returns CDR1 SGHTA and CDR2 FQGNSA. CDR3 length equals 14 residues. With V trimmed by 3 bases and J by 4 bases, 3 bases remained unmatched. The CDR3 sequence: CASSLGTSEYEQYF. The sequenced CDR3 bases are TGTGCCAGCAGCTTGGGGACTAGCGAATACGAG.

Turning to this clone: The read ends 3 residues before the CDR3 terminus; that terminus is restored from the germline J gene. The genes are TRBV6-2 or TRBV6-3 and TRBJ2-3; 7 positions match TRBD2. Germline V gene data show CDR1 as MNHEY and CDR2 as SVGEGT. The length of the CDR3 is 16 residues. J lost 2 bases, V lost 2 bases, and 7 bases had no gene match. The CDR3 here is CASSYAKRGITDTQYF. Partial CDR3 DNA: TGTGCCAGCAGTTACGCGAAGCGGGGTATCACAGATACG.

This CDR3 reads CASSNTGGQYEQYF. Incomplete CDR3 DNA: TGTGCCAGCAGCAATACAGGGGGTCAGTACGAG. The chain uses TRBV7-8 and TRBJ2-7, with 8 bases matching TRBD1. The missing CDR3 end, 3 residues past where the read stops, is filled in from the germline J gene. With 5 bases clipped from V and 4 bases from J, the junction kept 7 bases outside the gene matches. CDR1 is SGHVS and CDR2 is FQNEAQ in the germline V gene. CDR3 length equals 14 residues. Looking up the rest from reference TRBV7-8 and TRBJ2-7 gives the full variable domain: GAGVSQSPRYKVAKRGQDVALRCDPISGHVSLFWYQQALGQGPEFLTYFQNEAQLDKSGLPSDRFFAERPEGSVSTLKIQRTQQEDSAVYLCASSNTGGQYEQYFGPGTRLTVT.

To note about this clone: The CDR3 end falls 3 residues outside the read, so it is completed with the germline J gene. V is TRBV19 and J is TRBJ1-5; D not resolved. Trimming took off 9 bases at V and 4 bases at J, with 13 bases between the two ends. CDR1 is LNHDA and CDR2 is SQIVND in the germline V gene (reference sequence). This CDR3 has 13 amino acids. CDR3 in amino acids: CASSYPTNQPQHF. Incomplete CDR3 DNA: TGTGCCAGCTCCTACCCAACTAATCAGCCC.

This clone is labeled medium-sized (0.01 to 0.1%) based on frequency. The CDR3 is cut off 3 residues early in the read; its end comes from the germline J gene. The J gene is TRBJ2-1, the V gene TRBV20-1; 9 bases are shared with TRBD2. The CDR3 consists of 13 residues. Germline CDR1 reads DFQATT; CDR2 reads SNEGSKA (reference sequence). The V gene end was trimmed by 3 bases and the J gene end by 7 bases; junction bases not matched to a gene: 4. The CDR3 protein is CSASSLAGNEQFF. Incomplete CDR3 DNA: TGCAGTGCTAGTTCGCTAGCGGGGAATGAG.

To note about this clone: The read stops 3 residues short of the end of the CDR3; the missing end is completed from the germline J gene. This sequence joins TRBV5-4 and TRBJ1-5; possibly TRBD1 for D (5 bases). The germline V gene encodes CDR1 SGHNT and CDR2 YYREEE (reference sequence). The CDR3 loop spans 14 amino acids. V lost 8 bases and J 1 base, leaving 13 bases between the germline ends. CDR3 sequence: CARRRGRSNQPQHF. The part of the CDR3 DNA that was read is TGTGCCAGAAGAAGGGGCAGGAGCAATCAGCCC.

With respect to this clone: The read ends 3 residues shy of where the CDR3 ends; the end is completed using the germline J gene. V gene TRBV19 combines with J gene TRBJ2-4; 9 bases are shared with TRBD1. Germline lookup yields CDR1 LNHDA and CDR2 SQIVND (reference sequence). CDR3 length: 15 amino acids. V lost 4 bases, J lost 6 bases, and 7 bases stayed unmatched. CDR3 bases read: TGTGCCAGTAGTAAGGGGACAGGGTTGGGAAACATT. Translation: CASSKGTGLGNI. The full CDR3 protein is CASSKGTGLGNIQYF.

Of note for this clone: The read gets to within 3 residues of the CDR3 end, and the germline J gene fills in the rest. This rearrangement joins TRBV19 to TRBJ2-7, with TRBD2 matching over 7 bases. The V and J ends lost 4 bases and 6 bases, in that order; junction bases with no gene match: 6. The CDR3 covers 13 residues. Germline V gene lookup returns CDR1 LNHDA and CDR2 SQIVND (reference sequence). CDR3 in amino acids: CASSNSGDTEQYF. CDR3 bases read: TGTGCCAGTAGTAACAGCGGGGATACCGAG.

A word on this clone: The read is 3 residues too short to cover the CDR3 end, so that end is filled in from the germline J gene. This chain connects TRBV2 to TRBJ1-2; 8 bases align to TRBD1. The CDR3 has 14 residues. Germline V gene sequence: CDR1 SNHLY, CDR2 FYNNEI. The sequenced part of the CDR3 DNA is TGTGCCAGCAGAAAGACAGGGGAGACCTACGAC. It translates to CASRKTGETYD. The whole CDR3 region reads CASRKTGETYDYTF.

Points on this clone: The read terminates 3 residues ahead of where the CDR3 ends, so the germline J gene completes it. The chain recombines TRBV6-1 with TRBJ2-2; 7 nucleotides agree with TRBD1. In germline, CDR1 is MNHNS, CDR2 SASEGT. J lost 2 bases, V lost 2 bases, and 5 bases had no gene match. This CDR3 comprises 16 residues. CDR3 DNA, as far as it was read: TGTGCCAGCAGTGAAAGGCAGGGGGAAAACACCGGGGAG. Translation gives CASSERQGENTGE. In full, the CDR3 is CASSERQGENTGELFF.

Turning to this clone: Coverage ceases 3 residues before the CDR3 finishes, and the germline J gene fills in the end. The chain employs TRBV20-1 and TRBJ1-2; D might be TRBD1 (6 bases). The CDR3 runs to 14 residues. Germline V gene lookup returns CDR1 DFQATT and CDR2 SNEGSKA (reference sequence). Partial CDR3 DNA: TGCAGTGCTAGAGAACCCAGGGGAATAGGCGGC. Amino acids: CSAREPRGIGG. The full CDR3 sequence reads CSAREPRGIGGYTF.

Frequency places this clone as medium-sized. The read terminates 3 residues before the CDR3 end, so the remaining end is supplied by the germline J gene. V gene TRBV11-2 combines with J gene TRBJ1-4; no clear D gene. The CDR3 extends over 15 amino acids. Deletions cut 5 bases from V and 4 bases from J, with 14 bases between. From germline, CDR1 is SGHAT and CDR2 FQNNGV. The CDR3 DNA, read in part, is TGTGCCAGCAGCCCAGGCGCAGATGGTAATGAAAAA. Translation gives CASSPGADGNEK. The whole CDR3 sequence is CASSPGADGNEKLFF.

On this clone: The DNA ends 3 residues before the CDR3 does, and the rest of the CDR3 is filled in from the germline J gene. The chain couples TRBV6-2 or TRBV6-3 to TRBJ1-2; D remains unclear. The CDR3 runs 14 residues. The germline V gene encodes CDR1 MNHEY and CDR2 SVGEGT. The CDR3 reads CASSQSSGVDDYTF. The sequenced part of the CDR3 DNA is TGTGCCAGCAGTCAATCTAGCGGGGTGGACGAC.

In the case of this clone: The read comes to an end 3 residues before the CDR3 does, leaving the germline J gene to fill in the end. The chain links TRBV2 to TRBJ2-7; possibly TRBD1 for D (6 bases). The V gene's germline CDR1 is SNHLY and CDR2 FYNNEI. This CDR3 has 12 residues. Trimming took off 3 bases at V and 6 bases at J, with 9 bases between the two ends. The covered CDR3 bases are TGTGCCAGCAGTGACAGGGGACCCGAG. It codes for CASSDRGPE. The CDR3 in its entirety is CASSDRGPEQYF.

Remarks on this clone: The CDR3 end is not reached by the read, which stops 3 residues before it; the germline J gene fills it in. This chain connects TRBV7-8 to TRBJ1-2, with a possible D match to TRBD1 (5 bases). The CDR3 loop spans 18 amino acids. Looked up from germline, CDR1 is SGHVS and CDR2 is FQNEAQ. The DNA read from the CDR3 is TGTGCCAGCAGCTTACGGTCTAGCGGGGGGGTAAACTCCTACGAC. Protein: CASSLRSSGGVNSYD. The full-length CDR3 reads as CASSLRSSGGVNSYDYTF.

On this clone itself: The sequenced fragment ends 3 residues before the CDR3 boundary, so the rest is inferred from the germline J gene. The chain employs TRBV7-9 and TRBJ2-1; 7 bases align to TRBD2. V gave up 2 bases and J gave up 5 bases; unmatched junction bases: 6. CDR3 length equals 15 residues. Germline V gene lookup returns CDR1 SEHNR and CDR2 FQNEAQ (reference sequence). The DNA read from the CDR3 is TGTGCCAGCAGCTTATTGGCTAGCGGAGACAATGAG. Translation gives CASSLLASGDNE. The complete CDR3 reads CASSLLASGDNEQFF.

Incomplete CDR3 DNA: TGTGCCAGCAGCCTAACCGGGACAGAGAATCAGCCC. Protein sequence: CASSLTGTENQP. The full CDR3 protein is CASSLTGTENQPQHF. The chain links TRBV5-5 to TRBJ1-5; TRBD1 aligns across 7 bases. The CDR3 end is not reached by the read, which stops 3 residues before it; the germline J gene fills it in. V gave up 4 bases and J gave up 4 bases; unmatched junction bases: 8. This CDR3 region has 15 residues. Germline-derived CDR1 and CDR2 are SGHKS and YYEKEE (reference sequence).

With regard to this clone: With the read ending 3 residues before the CDR3 end, the germline J gene is used to fill in that end. The chain carries TRBV20-1 and TRBJ2-7; 10 bases match TRBD2. The V segment lost 6 bases and the J segment 3 bases; nucleotides outside the gene matches: 5. Germline assignment: CDR1 DFQATT and CDR2 SNEGSKA (reference sequence). The CDR3 covers 13 residues. CDR3 in amino acids: CSARLAGHYEQYF. The sequenced CDR3 bases are TGCAGTGCCAGACTAGCGGGCCACTACGAG.